This TCR beta chain was retrieved from a study of T cells in Graves' hyperthyroidism and ophthalmopathy. Amplification targeted TCR beta CDR3 regions from RNA transcripts. Carried out on the TCR CDR3, a first-round RT-PCR used the HTBI primer set. One entry per CDR3 protein results from TCRdb running MiXCR on the multiplex PCR reads. The sample has 750,000 to 900,000 distinct CDR3 sequences, 38% seen once. With V trimmed by 5 bases and J by 6 bases, 11 bases remained unmatched. There are 15 residues in the CDR3. Germline lookup yields CDR1 DFQATT and CDR2 SNEGSKA (reference sequence). Material for sequencing was blood. The source is a man in his late teens or twenties with Graves' hyperthyroidism. The rearrangement links TRBV20-1 to TRBJ2-2; 8 bases match TRBD1. CDR3 residues: CSARPGTGRPGELFF. The CDR3 coding sequence is TGCAGTGCTCGTCCCGGGACAGGAAGACCCGGGGAGCTGTTTTTT.